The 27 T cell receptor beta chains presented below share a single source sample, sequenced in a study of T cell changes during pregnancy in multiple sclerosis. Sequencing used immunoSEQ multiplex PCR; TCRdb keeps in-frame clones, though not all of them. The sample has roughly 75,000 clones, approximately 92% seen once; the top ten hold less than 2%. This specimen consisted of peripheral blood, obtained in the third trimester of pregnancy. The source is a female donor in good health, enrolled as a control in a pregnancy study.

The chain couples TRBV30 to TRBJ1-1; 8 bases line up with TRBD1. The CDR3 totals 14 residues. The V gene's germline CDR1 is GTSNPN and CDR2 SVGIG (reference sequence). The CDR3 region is CAFLPGQANTEAFF. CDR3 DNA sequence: TGTGCTTTCCTTCCGGGACAGGCGAACACTGAAGCTTTCTTT. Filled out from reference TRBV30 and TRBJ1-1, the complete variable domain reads SQTIHQWPATLVQPVGSPLSLECTVEGTSNPNLYWYRQAAGRGLQLLFYSVGIGQISSEVPQNLSASRPQDRQFILSSKKLLLSDSGFYLCAFLPGQANTEAFFGQGTRLTVV.

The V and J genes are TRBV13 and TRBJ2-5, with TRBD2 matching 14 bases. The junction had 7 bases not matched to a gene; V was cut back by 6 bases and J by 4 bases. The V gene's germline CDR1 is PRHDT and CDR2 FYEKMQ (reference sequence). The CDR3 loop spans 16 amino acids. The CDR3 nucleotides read TGTGCCAGCAGGCCGACTAGCGGGGGGGCCCTAGAGACCCAGTACTTC. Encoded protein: CASRPTSGGALETQYF.

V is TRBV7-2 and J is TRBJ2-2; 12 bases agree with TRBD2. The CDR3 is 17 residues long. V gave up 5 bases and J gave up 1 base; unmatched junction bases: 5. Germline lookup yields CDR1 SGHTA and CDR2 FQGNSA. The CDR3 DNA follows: TGTGCCAGCAGCCTTGGACTAGCGGGGCGGAACACCGGGGAGCTGTTTTTT. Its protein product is CASSLGLAGRNTGELFF.

CDR3 loop: CASSRGQGLYEQYF. The CDR3 region has the DNA TGTGCCAGTAGTAGGGGACAGGGACTTTACGAGCAGTACTTC. V gene TRBV19 combines with J gene TRBJ2-7, with 9 bases aligning to TRBD1. The CDR3 loop spans 14 amino acids. Germline lookup yields CDR1 LNHDA and CDR2 SQIVND (reference sequence). J gave up 4 bases and V 4 bases, and 5 bases lay outside the gene matches.

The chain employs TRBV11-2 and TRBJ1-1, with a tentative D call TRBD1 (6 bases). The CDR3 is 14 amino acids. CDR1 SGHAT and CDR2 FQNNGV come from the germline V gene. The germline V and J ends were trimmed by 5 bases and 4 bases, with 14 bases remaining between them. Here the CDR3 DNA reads TGTGCCAGCAGCCCTCAGGGGCTGGGCACTGAAGCTTTCTTT. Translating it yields CASSPQGLGTEAFF.

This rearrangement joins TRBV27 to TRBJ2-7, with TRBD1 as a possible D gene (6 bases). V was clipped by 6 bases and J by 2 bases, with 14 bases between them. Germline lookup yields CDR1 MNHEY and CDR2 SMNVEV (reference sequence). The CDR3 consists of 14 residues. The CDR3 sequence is CASRGRQAPYEQYF. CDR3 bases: TGTGCCAGCAGAGGCCGACAGGCCCCCTACGAGCAGTACTTC.

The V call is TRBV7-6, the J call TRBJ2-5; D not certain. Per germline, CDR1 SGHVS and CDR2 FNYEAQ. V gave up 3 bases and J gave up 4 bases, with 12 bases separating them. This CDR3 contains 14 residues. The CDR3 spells CASSFSLTGETQYF. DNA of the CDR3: TGTGCCAGCAGCTTTTCGCTCACCGGAGAGACCCAGTACTTC.

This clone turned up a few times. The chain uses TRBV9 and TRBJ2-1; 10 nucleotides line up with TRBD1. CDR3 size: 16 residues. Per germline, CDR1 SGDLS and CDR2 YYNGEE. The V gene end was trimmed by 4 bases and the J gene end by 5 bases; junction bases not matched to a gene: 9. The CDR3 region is CASSRTWDRGHNEQFF. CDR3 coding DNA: TGTGCCAGCAGCCGCACCTGGGACAGGGGCCACAATGAGCAGTTCTTC.

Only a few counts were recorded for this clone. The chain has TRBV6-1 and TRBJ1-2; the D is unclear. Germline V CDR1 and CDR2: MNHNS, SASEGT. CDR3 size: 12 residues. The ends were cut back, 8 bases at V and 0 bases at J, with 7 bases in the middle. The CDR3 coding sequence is TGTGCCAGCGGGCAGTCTAACTATGGCTACACCTTC. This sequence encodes CASGQSNYGYTF.

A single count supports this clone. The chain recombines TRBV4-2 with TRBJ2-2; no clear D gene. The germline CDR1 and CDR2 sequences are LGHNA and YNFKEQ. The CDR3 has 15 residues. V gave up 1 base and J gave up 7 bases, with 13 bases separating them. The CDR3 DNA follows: TGTGCCAGCAGCCAAGTTCTTCTCGCCGGCGGGGAGCTGTTTTTT. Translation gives CASSQVLLAGGELFF.

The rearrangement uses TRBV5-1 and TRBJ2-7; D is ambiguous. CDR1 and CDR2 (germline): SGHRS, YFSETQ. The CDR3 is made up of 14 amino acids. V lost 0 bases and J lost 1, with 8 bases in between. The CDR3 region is CASSLGERSYEQYF. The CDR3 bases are TGCGCCAGCAGCTTGGGTGAGAGGTCCTACGAGCAGTACTTC.

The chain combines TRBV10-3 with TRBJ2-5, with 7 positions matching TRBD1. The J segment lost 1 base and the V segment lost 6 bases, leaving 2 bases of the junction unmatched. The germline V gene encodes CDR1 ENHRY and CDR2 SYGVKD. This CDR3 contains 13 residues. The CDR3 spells CAIRWDSQETQYF. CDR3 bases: TGTGCCATCAGATGGGACAGCCAAGAGACCCAGTACTTC.

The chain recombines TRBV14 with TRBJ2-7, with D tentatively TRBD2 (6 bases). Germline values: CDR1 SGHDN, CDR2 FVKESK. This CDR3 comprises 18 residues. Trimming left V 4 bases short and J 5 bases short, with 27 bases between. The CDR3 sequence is CASSRKNTGERDFDEQYF. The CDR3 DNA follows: TGTGCCAGCAGCCGGAAGAACACGGGAGAGAGGGACTTCGACGAGCAGTACTTC.

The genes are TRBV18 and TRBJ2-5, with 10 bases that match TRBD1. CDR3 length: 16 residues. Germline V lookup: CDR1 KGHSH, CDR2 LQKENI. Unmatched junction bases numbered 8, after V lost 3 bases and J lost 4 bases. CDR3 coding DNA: TGTGCCAGCTCACCCCCGACAGGGGGCGCCGGAGAGACCCAGTACTTC. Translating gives CASSPPTGGAGETQYF.

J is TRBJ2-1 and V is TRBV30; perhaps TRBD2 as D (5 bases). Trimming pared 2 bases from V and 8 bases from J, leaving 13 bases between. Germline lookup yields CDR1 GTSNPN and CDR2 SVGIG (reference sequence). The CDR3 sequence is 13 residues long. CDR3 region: CAWSPRTFYEQFF. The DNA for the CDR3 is TGTGCCTGGAGTCCGAGGACTTTCTATGAGCAGTTCTTC.

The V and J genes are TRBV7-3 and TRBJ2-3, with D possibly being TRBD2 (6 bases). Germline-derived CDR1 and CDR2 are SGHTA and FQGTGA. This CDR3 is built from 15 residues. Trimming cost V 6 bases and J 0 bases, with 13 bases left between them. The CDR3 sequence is CASRPLGTSTDTQYF. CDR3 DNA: TGTGCCAGCAGGCCTCTTGGGACTAGCACAGATACGCAGTATTTT.

The CDR3 protein is CASSELATTDTQYF. CDR3 nucleotides: TGTGCCAGCAGTGAACTAGCGACGACAGATACGCAGTATTTT. This sequence joins TRBV2 and TRBJ2-3; TRBD2 might be the D (6 bases). The CDR3 runs to 14 residues. Looked up from germline, CDR1 is SNHLY and CDR2 is FYNNEI. Trimming took 2 bases from V and 3 from J, leaving 9 bases between them.

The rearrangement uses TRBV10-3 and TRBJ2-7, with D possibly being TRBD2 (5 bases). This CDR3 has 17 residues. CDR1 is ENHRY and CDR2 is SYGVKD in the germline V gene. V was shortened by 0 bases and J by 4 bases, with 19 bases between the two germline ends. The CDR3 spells CAISESSGSMDFYEQYF. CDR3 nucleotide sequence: TGTGCCATCAGTGAGTCAAGTGGCAGTATGGACTTTTACGAGCAGTACTTC.

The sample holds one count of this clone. CDR3 coding DNA: TGTGCCAGCAGTTTGTGGTCGGAGATGCAAGAGACCCAGTACTTC. Amino acids: CASSLWSEMQETQYF. V and J are TRBV28 and TRBJ2-5, with D unresolved. CDR3 length equals 15 residues. V dropped 3 bases and J dropped 2 bases, with 13 bases sitting between them. CDR1 is MDHEN and CDR2 is SYDVKM in the germline V gene.

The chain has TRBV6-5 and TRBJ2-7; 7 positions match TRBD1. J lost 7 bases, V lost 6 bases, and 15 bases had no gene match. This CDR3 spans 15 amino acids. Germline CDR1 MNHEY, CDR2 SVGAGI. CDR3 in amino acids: CASSLNRGRGIEQYF. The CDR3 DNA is TGTGCCAGCAGCCTTAACAGGGGCCGGGGAATAGAGCAGTACTTC.

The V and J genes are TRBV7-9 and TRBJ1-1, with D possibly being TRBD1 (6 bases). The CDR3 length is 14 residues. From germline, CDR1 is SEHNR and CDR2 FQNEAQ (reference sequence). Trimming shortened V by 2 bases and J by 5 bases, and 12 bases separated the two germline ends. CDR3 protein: CASSLQGSSTEAFF. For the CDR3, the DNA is TGTGCCAGCAGCTTACAGGGGTCGAGTACTGAAGCTTTCTTT.

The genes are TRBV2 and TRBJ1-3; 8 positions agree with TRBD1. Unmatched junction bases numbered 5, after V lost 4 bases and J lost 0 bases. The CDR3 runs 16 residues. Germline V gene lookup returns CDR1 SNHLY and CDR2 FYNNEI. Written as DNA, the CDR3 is TGTGCCAGCAGTGGGACAGGGCGTAGCTCTGGAAACACCATATATTTT. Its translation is CASSGTGRSSGNTIYF.

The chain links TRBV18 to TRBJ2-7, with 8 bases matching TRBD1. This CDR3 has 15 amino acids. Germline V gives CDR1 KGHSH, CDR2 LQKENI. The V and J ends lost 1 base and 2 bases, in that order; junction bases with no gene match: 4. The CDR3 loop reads CASSPLGQGAYEQYF. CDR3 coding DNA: TGTGCCAGCTCACCACTCGGACAGGGAGCCTACGAGCAGTACTTC.

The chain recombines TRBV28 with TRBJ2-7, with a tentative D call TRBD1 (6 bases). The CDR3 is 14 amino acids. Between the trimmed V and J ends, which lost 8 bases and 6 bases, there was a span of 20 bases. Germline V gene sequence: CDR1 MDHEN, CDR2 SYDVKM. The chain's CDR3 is CASGITGPGGEQYF. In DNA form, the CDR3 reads TGTGCCAGCGGCATCACAGGGCCCGGAGGCGAGCAGTACTTC.

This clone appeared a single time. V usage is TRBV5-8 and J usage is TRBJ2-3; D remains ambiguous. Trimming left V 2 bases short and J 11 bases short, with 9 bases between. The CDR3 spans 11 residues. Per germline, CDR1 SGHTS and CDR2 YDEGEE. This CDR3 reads CASSLPPGQYF. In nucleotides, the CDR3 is TGTGCCAGCAGCTTACCGCCAGGGCAGTATTTT.

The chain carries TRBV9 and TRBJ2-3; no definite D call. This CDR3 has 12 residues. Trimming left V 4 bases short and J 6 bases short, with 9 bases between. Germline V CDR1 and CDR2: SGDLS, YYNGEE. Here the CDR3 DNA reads TGTGCCAGCAGCCCCCCCTCTGATACGCAGTATTTT. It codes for CASSPPSDTQYF. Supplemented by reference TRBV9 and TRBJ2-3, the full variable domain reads DSGVTQTPKHLITATGQRVTLRCSPRSGDLSVYWYQQSLDQGLQFLIQYYNGEERAKGNILERFSAQQFPDLHSELNLSSLELGDSALYFCASSPPSDTQYFGPGTRLTVL.

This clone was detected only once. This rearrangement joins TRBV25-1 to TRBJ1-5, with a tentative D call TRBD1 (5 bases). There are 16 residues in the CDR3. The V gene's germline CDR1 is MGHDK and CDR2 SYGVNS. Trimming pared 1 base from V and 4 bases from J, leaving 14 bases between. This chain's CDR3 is CASSESGRGGNQPQHF. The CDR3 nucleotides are TGTGCCAGCAGTGAATCTGGGAGGGGCGGGAATCAGCCCCAGCATTTT.